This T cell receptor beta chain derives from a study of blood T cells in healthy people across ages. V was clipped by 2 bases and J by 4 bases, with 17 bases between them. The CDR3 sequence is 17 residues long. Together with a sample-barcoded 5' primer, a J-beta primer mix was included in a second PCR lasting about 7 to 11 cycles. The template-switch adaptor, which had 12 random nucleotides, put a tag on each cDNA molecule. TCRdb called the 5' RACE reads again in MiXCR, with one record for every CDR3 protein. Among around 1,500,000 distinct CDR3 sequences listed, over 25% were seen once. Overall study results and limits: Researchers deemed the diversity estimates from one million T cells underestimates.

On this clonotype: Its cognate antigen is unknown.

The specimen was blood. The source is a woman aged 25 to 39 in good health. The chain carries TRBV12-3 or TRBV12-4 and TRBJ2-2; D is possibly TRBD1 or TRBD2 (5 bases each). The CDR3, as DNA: TGTGCCAGCAGTTTACTCTGGGACCGACTTGGCACCGGGGAGCTGTTTTTT. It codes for CASSLLWDRLGTGELFF.